This T cell receptor beta chain is from a study of radiotherapy plus CTLA-4 blockade in lung cancer (dated by TCRdb to the late 2010s). At the level of the whole study: Among enrolled patients, roughly 18% had an objective response and roughly 33% reached disease control.

At the junction V is shortened by 6 bases and J by 8 bases, with 11 bases in between. Based on the germline V gene, the CDR1 and CDR2 sequences are SGDLS and YYNGEE. Measured from the cysteine to the phenylalanine, the CDR3 is 11 residues long. Kept here is only the CDR3 DNA, which spans 33 bases and is read in frame from base 1. To prepare the library, the immunoSEQ multiplex PCR assay was applied. TCRdb took this table from immuneACCESS and kept in-frame rearrangements with V and J called. Such tables lack part of the clones; where checked against another copy, unresolved V genes explain under half of the gap, and the rest is unexplained. The sample contains roughly 44,000 clones, approximately 76% of them found a single time. Jointly, the top ten make up approximately 10% of the sample. What the study reported, not specific to this receptor: TCR clones derived from tumors expanded in peripheral blood after treatment with radiotherapy and ipilimumab. Increased serum interferon-beta after radiation, together with early dynamic changes in blood T cell clones, were reported to be the strongest predictors of response.

Remarks on this clone: The antigen it recognizes is unknown. Per-base qualities were not stored, and no clone one base away is much larger.

The study evaluated CTLA-4 blockade (ipilimumab) given together with focal radiation therapy in patients who had chemo-refractory metastatic non-small-cell lung cancer. Sequenced material: peripheral blood, taken from a patient treated with radiotherapy plus ipilimumab. This clonotype was sampled from a human donor with non-small cell lung cancer who had stable disease on radiotherapy plus ipilimumab. Rearrangement joined TRBV9 to TRBJ1-2; TRBD1 is a weak D gene call, 5 bases matching. The bases read TGTGCCAGCAATTCCGGGGACGGCTACACCTTC. Translated, this gives CASNSGDGYTF.